Reported below is one T cell receptor (beta chain). Its antigen is still unknown. This entry comes from a study of cytomegalovirus exposure and HLA in healthy donors. Study-level points and caveats: About 87% or about 30% of the time was how often most TCR beta V segments were productive, according to an earlier analysis. Three CMV-associated chains proved CMV antigen-specific in vitro.

PCR involved 60 Vbeta and 13 Jbeta primers. The data were produced by immunoSEQ multiplex PCR, yet TCRdb's version contains in-frame clones alone and is incomplete. In the table there are 100,000 or so clones, roughly 80% of which are singletons. This clonotype originated in a man younger than 40 in good health and CMV-seropositive. The sequenced sample was PBMCs.

The CDR3 DNA follows: TGTGCCAGCAGTGAATTGGTAGGAGGGGAGACCCAGTACTTC. It is translated as CASSELVGGETQYF. The chain employs TRBV2 and TRBJ2-5, with a possible D match to TRBD2 (6 bases). The CDR3 has 14 residues. V was trimmed by 2 bases and J by 5 bases, leaving 12 bases between them. CDR1 and CDR2 (germline): SNHLY, FYNNEI.